Listed below are T cell receptor beta chains from one sample, sequenced in a study of cytotoxic CD8 clonotypes in ibrutinib-treated CLL. Method: immunoSEQ multiplex PCR; TCRdb's copy keeps in-frame clones and lacks some. In the table there are roughly 54,000 clones, about three fifths of which are singletons. Material: PBMCs, obtained after 24 months of ibrutinib treatment. These receptors all come from a human donor with chronic lymphocytic leukemia. Each CDR3 is given with its conserved first and last residue. D genes are given only for firm matches. The size of a clone is reported for some rows only, either as once, few or many, or as a class for expanded clones.

v_call	d_call	j_call	clone_size	cdr3_nt	cdr3_aa
TRBV7-9	TRBD1	TRBJ2-7	once	TGTGCCAGCAGTTTCATAACAGGGGAAGTCCACGAGCAGTACTTC	CASSFITGEVHEQYF
TRBV2	-	TRBJ2-3	few	TGTGCCAGCAGTGGCCTGGCTGGTACCGCAGATACGCAGTATTTT	CASSGLAGTADTQYF
TRBV6-6	TRBD2	TRBJ2-5	-	TGTGCCAGCAGTTACCCCCGACTAGCGATGGAAGAGACCCAGTACTTC	CASSYPRLAMEETQYF
TRBV11-2	TRBD1	TRBJ2-7	many	TGTGCCAGCAGCTCGGACAGGGGCCGCGAGCAGTACTTC	CASSSDRGREQYF
TRBV27	-	TRBJ2-7	-	TGTGCCAGTCTACCGGGACCCCAAATTCCCTCCTACGAGCAGTACTTC	CASLPGPQIPSYEQYF
TRBV5-4	-	TRBJ1-2	-	TGTGCCAGCAGCTTTCGTGGAGGACAGCTCTATGGCTACACCTTC	CASSFRGGQLYGYTF
TRBV4-1	-	TRBJ1-2	few	TGCGCCAGCAGCCCCCAGACAGGAAACTATGGCTACACCTTC	CASSPQTGNYGYTF
TRBV19	-	TRBJ1-6	-	TGTGCCAGTAGTAGGCCTGGGGGATCACCCCTCCACTTT	CASSRPGGSPLHF
TRBV27	-	TRBJ1-3	-	TGTGCCAGCAGTTTGTCCAGGGTCGGGGACACCATATATTTT	CASSLSRVGDTIYF
TRBV4-1	TRBD2	TRBJ2-5	-	TGCGCCAGCAGCCAAGGAAGTAGCGGGGGGGCCGGGGAGACCCAGTACTTC	CASSQGSSGGAGETQYF
TRBV5-5	-	TRBJ1-2	-	TGTGCCAGCAGCTCCCCATCAGGCTCCTATGCCTACACCTTC	CASSSPSGSYAYTF
TRBV9	-	TRBJ1-3	-	TGTGCCAGCAGCGTAGCTGTGGGAAACACCATATATTTT	CASSVAVGNTIYF
TRBV11-2	TRBD1	TRBJ2-7	-	TGTGCCAGCAGCTTAGTGGGGACAGGGGCCCCCTACGAGCAGTACTTC	CASSLVGTGAPYEQYF
TRBV6-1	-	TRBJ2-7	few	TGTGCCAGCAGTGAATTATCGCTCTACGAGCAGTACTTC	CASSELSLYEQYF
TRBV5-4	TRBD1	TRBJ1-6	many	TGTGCCAGCAGCTTGGCCGGGACAGGGGGAGGAGGTAATTCACCCCTCCACTTT	CASSLAGTGGGGNSPLHF
TRBV6-1	TRBD2	TRBJ2-5	-	TGTGCCAGCAGCCGGGGGGGCTCCTTTGCAGAGACCCAGTACTTC	CASSRGGSFAETQYF
TRBV29-1	-	TRBJ1-2	many	TGCAGCGTTCAGGTTTTTGGTGGCTACACCTTC	CSVQVFGGYTF